These 24 T cell receptor beta chains originate from one sample sequenced in a study of cytomegalovirus exposure and HLA in healthy donors. This PCR relied on a set of 60 Vbeta primers and 13 Jbeta primers. Generated by immunoSEQ multiplex PCR, the TCRdb table keeps only in-frame clones and is missing some. The sample totals 50,000 to 70,000 clones. Sequencing was carried out using PBMCs. These receptors were collected from a male donor in good health and CMV-seronegative.

Worth noting for this clone: The junction departs from germline at one end; a sequencing error may be responsible. The chain is built from TRBV7-3 and TRBJ2-1, with D uncertain. The CDR3 has 15 amino acids. Germline V gene data show CDR1 as SGHTA and CDR2 as FQGTGA. CDR3 sequence (DNA): TGTGCCAGCAGCCCTGAGCCGAACTCCGACAATGAGCAGTTCTTC. Translation gives CASSPEPNSDNEQFF.

The V and J genes are TRBV30 and TRBJ1-4, with TRBD1 matching 9 bases. Trimming removed 3 bases from V and 10 bases from J; junction bases left unmatched: 6. CDR1 and CDR2 (germline): GTSNPN, SVGIG (reference sequence). The CDR3 is 13 amino acids. CDR3 in DNA: TGTGCCTGGAGGGGACAGGGTGTAGGAAAACTGTTTTTT. Translating gives CAWRGQGVGKLFF.

The chain employs TRBV6-5 and TRBJ2-3, with 10 bases matching TRBD2. The CDR3 sequence is 15 residues long. Trimming at V came to 5 bases and at J to 4 bases, leaving 6 bases not matched to a gene. The V gene's germline CDR1 is MNHEY and CDR2 SVGAGI. The CDR3 is CASSTRAGGADTQYF. The DNA for the CDR3 is TGTGCCAGCAGTACTCGAGCGGGGGGGGCAGATACGCAGTATTTT.

The chain uses TRBV30 and TRBJ2-2; 7 nucleotides line up with TRBD1. The junction had 1 base not matched to a gene; V was cut back by 5 bases and J by 1 base. The CDR3 consists of 13 residues. CDR1 and CDR2 from the germline V gene are GTSNPN and SVGIG (reference sequence). The CDR3, as DNA: TGTGCCTGGGACAGGGTGAACACCGGGGAGCTGTTTTTT. It specifies CAWDRVNTGELFF.

For this clone: At one end, the junction sequence differs from germline, possibly due to a read error. V usage is TRBV5-1 and J usage is TRBJ1-1; D is unclear. The V gene's germline CDR1 is SGHRS and CDR2 YFSETQ. The CDR3 has 11 residues. The CDR3 DNA reads as TGCGCCAGCAAAGTAGACACTGAAGATTTCTTT. Translated: CASKVDTEDFF.

The chain is built from TRBV28 and TRBJ1-2; D ambiguous. This CDR3 has 13 amino acids. Germline assignment: CDR1 MDHEN and CDR2 SYDVKM. V gave up 10 bases and J gave up 4 bases, with 16 bases separating them. CDR3: CAISKALGYGYTF. The CDR3 coding sequence is TGTGCCATCTCGAAAGCCCTAGGCTATGGCTACACCTTC.

The V and J genes are TRBV21-1 and TRBJ2-3; the table gives TRBD2 as D, unverified against the DNA. TRBV21-1 corresponds to a pseudogene. This CDR3 comprises 19 residues. This chain's CDR3 is CASSKEAGLAGEWTDTQYF. The CDR3 bases are TGTGCCAGCAGCAAAGAGGCAGGACTAGCGGGAGAATGGACAGATACGCAGTATTTT.

This chain links TRBV7-6 with TRBJ2-7; weak D call: TRBD2 (5 bases). V was trimmed by 0 bases and J by 3 bases, leaving 6 bases between them. The CDR3 covers 13 residues. CDR1 and CDR2 (germline): SGHVS, FNYEAQ. CDR3 in DNA: TGTGCCAGCAGCTTAGCCGGGAACTACGAGCAGTACTTC. Amino acid sequence: CASSLAGNYEQYF.

This chain joins TRBV7-9 and TRBJ1-2, with D hard to call. Trimming stripped 7 bases from V and 8 bases from J, with 14 bases between. Germline CDR1 reads SEHNR; CDR2 reads FQNEAQ (reference sequence). This CDR3 contains 12 residues. The CDR3 nucleotides are TGTGCCAGCATGGAGGGAGTTGCCGGCTACACCTTC. Its protein is CASMEGVAGYTF.

The V gene is TRBV11-2, the J gene TRBJ2-7; 7 bases line up with TRBD1. The CDR3 is 15 amino acids. V lost 1 base to trimming and J lost 1 base; unmatched junction nucleotides: 4. Germline V lookup: CDR1 SGHAT, CDR2 FQNNGV. The DNA of the CDR3 is TGTGCCAGCAGCTTAGTTGGGACAGATTCCTACGAGCAGTACTTC. It is translated as CASSLVGTDSYEQYF. Variable domain in full (rest from reference TRBV11-2 and TRBJ2-7): EAGVAQSPRYKIIEKRQSVAFWCNPISGHATLYWYQQILGQGPKLLIQFQNNGVVDDSQLPKDRFSAERLKGVDSTLKIQPAKLEDSAVYLCASSLVGTDSYEQYFGPGTRLTVT.

The V call is TRBV7-2, the J call TRBJ1-1; 7 nucleotides line up with TRBD1. This CDR3 has 15 residues. Germline loops: CDR1 SGHTA, CDR2 FQGNSA. V was clipped by 5 bases and J by 0 bases; unmatched bases: 6. The CDR3: CASSPDRNLNTEAFF. DNA for the CDR3: TGTGCCAGCAGCCCGGACAGGAACTTGAACACTGAAGCTTTCTTT. The full variable domain, with the rest looked up from reference TRBV7-2 and TRBJ1-1, is GAGVSQSPSNKVTEKGKDVELRCDPISGHTALYWYRQSLGQGLEFLIYFQGNSAPDKSGLPSDRFSAERTGGSVSTLTIQRTQQEDSAVYLCASSPDRNLNTEAFFGQGTRLTVV.

The chain recombines TRBV19 with TRBJ2-1; 8 bases map to TRBD2. The CDR3 covers 16 residues. The germline CDR1 and CDR2 sequences are LNHDA and SQIVND (reference sequence). V gave up 5 bases and J gave up 4 bases; unmatched junction bases: 10. The CDR3 coding sequence is TGTGCCAGTAGTCCTCGGGGAGCGGGGGTGTACAATGAGCAGTTCTTC. Protein product: CASSPRGAGVYNEQFF.

The rearrangement uses TRBV19 and TRBJ2-7, with TRBD1 identical over 9 bases. The trim removed 7 bases at V and 1 base at J, leaving 8 bases unmatched. CDR3 length equals 15 residues. Germline CDR1 is LNHDA and CDR2 is SQIVND (reference sequence). CDR3 DNA sequence: TGTGCCAGTACCCCGACCGGGACAGGGTCCTACGAGCAGTACTTC. It translates to CASTPTGTGSYEQYF.

V is TRBV7-8 and J is TRBJ1-1, with D maybe TRBD1 (6 bases). In germline, CDR1 is SGHVS, CDR2 FQNEAQ. The CDR3 is 14 amino acids. V dropped 2 bases and J dropped 5 bases, with 12 bases sitting between them. The CDR3 protein is CASSLYGQGTEAFF. CDR3 nucleotide sequence: TGTGCCAGCAGCTTATATGGGCAGGGGACTGAAGCTTTCTTT. Based on the CDR3 plus reference TRBV7-8 and TRBJ1-1, the full variable domain is GAGVSQSPRYKVAKRGQDVALRCDPISGHVSLFWYQQALGQGPEFLTYFQNEAQLDKSGLPSDRFFAERPEGSVSTLKIQRTQQEDSAVYLCASSLYGQGTEAFFGQGTRLTVV.

The chain is built from TRBV2 and TRBJ2-1; 11 bases agree with TRBD1. Trimming cost V 5 bases and J 5 bases; bases outside gene matches: 5. The CDR3 runs 15 residues. From germline, CDR1 is SNHLY and CDR2 FYNNEI. The CDR3 DNA reads as TGTGCCAGCAGTAGGACAGGGGGCTTCAACAATGAGCAGTTCTTC. Translated, it gives CASSRTGGFNNEQFF.

The CDR3 loop reads CASSIDVAGVYEQYF. Written as DNA, the CDR3 is TGTGCCAGTAGTATAGATGTGGCGGGAGTCTACGAGCAGTACTTC. This sequence joins TRBV19 and TRBJ2-7; 7 bases agree with TRBD2. V dropped 0 bases and J dropped 3; count of bases not matched to a gene: 5. The CDR3 extends over 15 amino acids. The V gene's germline CDR1 is LNHDA and CDR2 SQIVND (reference sequence).

The chain uses TRBV10-3 and TRBJ2-5; a possible D gene is TRBD2 (6 bases). Germline values: CDR1 ENHRY, CDR2 SYGVKD. V gave up 4 bases and J gave up 1 base, with 22 bases separating them. The CDR3 totals 18 residues. This chain's CDR3 is CAISGGNLPGGTQETQYF. In DNA form, the CDR3 reads TGTGCCATCAGTGGGGGGAACCTCCCCGGGGGTACCCAAGAGACCCAGTACTTC.

This sequence joins TRBV6-1 and TRBJ2-7; 10 bases align to TRBD1. Per the germline V gene, CDR1 is MNHNS and CDR2 is SASEGT. V lost 6 bases to trimming and J lost 6 bases; unmatched junction nucleotides: 11. This CDR3 is 15 amino acids long. The CDR3 DNA sequence: TGTGCCAGCAGATCGACAGGGGGCAAGTTAAGCGAGCAGTACTTC. Translated: CASRSTGGKLSEQYF.

V usage is TRBV6-6 and J usage is TRBJ2-7; the D gene is possibly TRBD1 (5 bases). Germline V gene lookup returns CDR1 MNHNY and CDR2 SVGAGI (reference sequence). CDR3 size: 15 residues. Trimming left V 2 bases short and J 2 bases short, with 13 bases between. The CDR3 loop reads CASSYGQGSAYEQYF. In DNA form, the CDR3 reads TGTGCCAGCAGTTACGGCCAGGGCAGCGCCTACGAGCAGTACTTC.

The V and J genes are TRBV14 and TRBJ2-6; D possibly corresponds to TRBD2 (6 bases). There are 17 residues in the CDR3. V lost 1 base to trimming and J lost 2 bases, with 12 bases between them. In germline, CDR1 is SGHDN, CDR2 FVKESK. Written as DNA, the CDR3 is TGTGCCAGCAGCCAAGCAGGGTGGGAGGCTGGGGCCAACGTCCTGACTTTC. Its translation is CASSQAGWEAGANVLTF.

The CDR3 is CASSVTGLGYEQYF. The CDR3 DNA is TGTGCCAGCAGCGTGACAGGGTTAGGGTACGAGCAGTACTTC. The rearrangement links TRBV5-6 to TRBJ2-7, with 7 bases that match TRBD1. Germline V CDR1 and CDR2: SGHDT, YYEEEE. V lost 4 bases, J lost 4 bases, and 8 bases stayed unmatched. The CDR3 has 14 residues.

The chain links TRBV7-9 to TRBJ2-2, with 9 bases lining up with TRBD2. This CDR3 comprises 16 residues. V lost 5 bases, J lost 6 bases, and 10 bases stayed unmatched. Germline lookup yields CDR1 SEHNR and CDR2 FQNEAQ (reference sequence). The CDR3: CASSGLRGGIAGELFF. CDR3 bases: TGTGCCAGCAGCGGTCTGCGGGGGGGCATCGCCGGGGAGCTGTTTTTT.

The chain's CDR3 is CASSLGGSGSYNEQFF. DNA for the CDR3: TGTGCCAGCAGCTTAGGGGGTAGCGGGAGTTACAATGAGCAGTTCTTC. This sequence joins TRBV7-2 and TRBJ2-1; 9 bases are a match to TRBD2. CDR1 and CDR2 from the germline V gene are SGHTA and FQGNSA. V dropped 1 base and J dropped 4; count of bases not matched to a gene: 5. The CDR3 has 16 amino acids.

The gene calls are TRBV7-9 and TRBJ2-1, with D possibly TRBD2 on 6 matching bases. CDR1 and CDR2 from the germline V gene are SEHNR and FQNEAQ (reference sequence). The CDR3 loop spans 14 amino acids. Trimming pared 0 bases from V and 10 bases from J, leaving 13 bases between. The CDR3 loop reads CASSLARGFGEQFF. The CDR3 DNA is TGTGCCAGCAGCTTAGCGCGGGGTTTCGGGGAGCAGTTCTTC.